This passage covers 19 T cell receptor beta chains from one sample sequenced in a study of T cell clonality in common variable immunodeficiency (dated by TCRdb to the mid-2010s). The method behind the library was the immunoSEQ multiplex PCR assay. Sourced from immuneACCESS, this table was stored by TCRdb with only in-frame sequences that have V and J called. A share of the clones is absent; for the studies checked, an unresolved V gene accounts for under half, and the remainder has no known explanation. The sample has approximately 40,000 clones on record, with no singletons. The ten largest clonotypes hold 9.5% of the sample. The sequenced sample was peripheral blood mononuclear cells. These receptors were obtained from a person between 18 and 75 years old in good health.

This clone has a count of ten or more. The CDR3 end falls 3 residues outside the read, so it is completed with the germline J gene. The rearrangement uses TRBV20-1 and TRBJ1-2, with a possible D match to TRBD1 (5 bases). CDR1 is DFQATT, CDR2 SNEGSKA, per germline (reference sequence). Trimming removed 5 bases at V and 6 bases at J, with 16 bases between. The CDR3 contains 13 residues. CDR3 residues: CSALHLRADGYTF. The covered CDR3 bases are TGCAGTGCTCTTCACCTCAGGGCAGATGGC.

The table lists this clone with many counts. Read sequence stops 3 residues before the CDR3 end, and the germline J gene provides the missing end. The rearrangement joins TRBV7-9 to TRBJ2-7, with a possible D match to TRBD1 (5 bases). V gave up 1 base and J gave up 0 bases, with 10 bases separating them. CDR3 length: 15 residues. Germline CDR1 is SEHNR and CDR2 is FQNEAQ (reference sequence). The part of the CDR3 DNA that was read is TGTGCCAGCAGCTTAGGGCCAGGGTCCTCCTACGAG. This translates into CASSLGPGSSYE. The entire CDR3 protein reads CASSLGPGSSYEQYF.

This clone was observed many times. The CDR3 reads CASSSEPGSTEAFF. Partial CDR3 DNA: TGTGCCAGCAGCTCGGAACCAGGGAGCACTGAA. This rearrangement joins TRBV7-3 to TRBJ1-1; possibly TRBD1 for D (5 bases). Read coverage stops 3 residues before the CDR3 terminus; the germline J gene supplies the remainder. In germline, CDR1 is SGHTA, CDR2 FQGTGA. This CDR3 has 14 amino acids. V dropped 4 bases and J dropped 4 bases, with 13 bases sitting between them. Looking up the rest from reference TRBV7-3 and TRBJ1-1 gives the full variable domain: GAGVSQTPSNKVTEKGKYVELRCDPISGHTALYWYRQSLGQGPEFLIYFQGTGAADDSGLPNDRFFAVRPEGSVSTLKIQRTERGDSAVYLCASSSEPGSTEAFFGQGTRLTVV.

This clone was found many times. The CDR3 here is CASSLGGGDEQFF. The sequenced part of the CDR3 DNA is TGTGCCAGCAGCTTAGGAGGCGGAGATGAG. The J gene is TRBJ2-1, the V gene TRBV7-9, with unresolved D. The observed sequence ends 3 residues before the CDR3 terminus, with the missing tail filled in from the germline J gene. V was pared by 1 base and J by 8 bases, with 9 bases between. The CDR3 loop spans 13 amino acids. Germline V CDR1 and CDR2: SEHNR, FQNEAQ (reference sequence).

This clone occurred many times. The CDR3 reads CAWSHRTGRYGYTF. The CDR3 DNA, read in part, is TGTGCCTGGAGCCATCGGACAGGGAGGTATGGC. This chain links TRBV30 with TRBJ1-2, with 8 bases matching TRBD1. The CDR3 goes on 3 residues after the read ends, and that part is filled in from the germline J gene. The CDR3 length is 14 residues. V lost 3 bases and J lost 5; bases outside the gene matches: 8. The germline CDR1 and CDR2 sequences are GTSNPN and SVGIG (reference sequence). Full variable domain (missing parts from reference TRBV30 and TRBJ1-2): SQTIHQWPATLVQPVGSPLSLECTVEGTSNPNLYWYRQAAGRGLQLLFYSVGIGQISSEVPQNLSASRPQDRQFILSSKKLLLSDSGFYLCAWSHRTGRYGYTFGSGTRLTVV.

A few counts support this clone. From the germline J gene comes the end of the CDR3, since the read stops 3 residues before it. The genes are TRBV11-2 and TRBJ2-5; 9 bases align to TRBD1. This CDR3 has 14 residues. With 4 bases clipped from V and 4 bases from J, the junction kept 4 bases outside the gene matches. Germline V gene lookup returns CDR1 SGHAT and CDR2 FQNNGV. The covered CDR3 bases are TGTGCCAGCAGCTCCGGACAGGGGATAGAGACC. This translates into CASSSGQGIET. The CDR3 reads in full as CASSSGQGIETQYF.

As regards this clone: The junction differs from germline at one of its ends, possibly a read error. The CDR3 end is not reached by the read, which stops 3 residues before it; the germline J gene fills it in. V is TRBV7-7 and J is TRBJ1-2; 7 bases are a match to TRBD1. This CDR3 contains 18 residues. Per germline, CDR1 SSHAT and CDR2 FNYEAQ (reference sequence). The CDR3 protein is CASSLGGNVRSWGETYTF. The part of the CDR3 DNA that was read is TGTGCTAGCAGCTTAGGGGGCAACGTCAGATCTTGGGGGGAGACC.

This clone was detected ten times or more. CDR3 bases read: TGTGCCAGTCGTTTGGGGGGACAGAGTAGGGAGCCC. It specifies CASRLGGQSREP. The full CDR3 protein reads CASRLGGQSREPQHF. The V call is TRBV19, the J call TRBJ1-5, with 7 bases identical to TRBD1. The read gets to within 3 residues of the CDR3 end, and the germline J gene fills in the rest. CDR3 length equals 15 residues. J was trimmed by 8 bases and V by 8 bases; bases with no gene match: 15. Germline V gives CDR1 LNHDA, CDR2 SQIVND (reference sequence).

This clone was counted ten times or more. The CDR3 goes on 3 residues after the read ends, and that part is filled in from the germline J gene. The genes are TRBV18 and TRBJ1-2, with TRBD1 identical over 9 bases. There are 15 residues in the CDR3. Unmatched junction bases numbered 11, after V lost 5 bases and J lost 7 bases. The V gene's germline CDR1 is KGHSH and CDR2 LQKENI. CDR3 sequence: CASSKPGTGNGGYTF. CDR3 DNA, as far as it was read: TGTGCCAGCTCAAAACCCGGGACAGGGAATGGTGGC.

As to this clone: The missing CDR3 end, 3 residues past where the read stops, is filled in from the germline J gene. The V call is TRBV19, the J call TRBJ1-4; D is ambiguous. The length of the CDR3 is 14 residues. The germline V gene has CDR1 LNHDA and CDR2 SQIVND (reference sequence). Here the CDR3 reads CASSKTDFSSPLFF. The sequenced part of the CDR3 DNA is TGTGCCAGTAGTAAGACGGACTTCAGTTCACCA.

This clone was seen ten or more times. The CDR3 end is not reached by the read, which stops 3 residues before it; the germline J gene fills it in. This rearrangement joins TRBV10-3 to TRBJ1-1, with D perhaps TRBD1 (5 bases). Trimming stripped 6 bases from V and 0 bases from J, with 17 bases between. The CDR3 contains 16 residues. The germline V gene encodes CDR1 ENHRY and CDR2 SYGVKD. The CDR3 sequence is CAIRTATQAMNTEAFF. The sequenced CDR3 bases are TGTGCCATCAGGACAGCGACACAAGCCATGAACACTGAA.

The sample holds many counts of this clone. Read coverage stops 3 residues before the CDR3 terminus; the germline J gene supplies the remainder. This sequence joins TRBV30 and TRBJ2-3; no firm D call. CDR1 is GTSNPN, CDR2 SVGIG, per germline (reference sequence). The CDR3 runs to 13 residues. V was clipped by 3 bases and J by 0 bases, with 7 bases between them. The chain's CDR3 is CAWRRTSTDTQYF. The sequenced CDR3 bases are TGTGCCTGGAGGAGAACTAGCACAGATACG.

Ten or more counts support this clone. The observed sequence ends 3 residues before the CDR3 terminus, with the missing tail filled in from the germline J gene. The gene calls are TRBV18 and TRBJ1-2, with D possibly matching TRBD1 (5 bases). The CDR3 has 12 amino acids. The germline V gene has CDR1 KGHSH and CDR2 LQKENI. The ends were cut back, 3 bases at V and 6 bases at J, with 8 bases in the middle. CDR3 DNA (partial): TGTGCCAGCTCACCGGGGGGAGATGGC. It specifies CASSPGGDG. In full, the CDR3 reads CASSPGGDGYTF.

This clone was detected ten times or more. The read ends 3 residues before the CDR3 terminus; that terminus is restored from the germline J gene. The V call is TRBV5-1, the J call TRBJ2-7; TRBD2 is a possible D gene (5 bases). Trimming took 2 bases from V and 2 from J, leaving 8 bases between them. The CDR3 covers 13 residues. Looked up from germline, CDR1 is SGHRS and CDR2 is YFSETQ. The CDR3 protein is CASSFSGAYEQYF. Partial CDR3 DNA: TGCGCCAGCAGCTTTTCCGGGGCCTACGAG.

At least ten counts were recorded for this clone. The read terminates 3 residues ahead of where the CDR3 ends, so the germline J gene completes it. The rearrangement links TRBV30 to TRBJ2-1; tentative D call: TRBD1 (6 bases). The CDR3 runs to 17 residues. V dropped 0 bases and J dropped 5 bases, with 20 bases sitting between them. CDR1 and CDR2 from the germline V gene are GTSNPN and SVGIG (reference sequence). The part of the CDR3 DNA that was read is TGTGCCTGGAGTGTAATCAGGGGTTCGCTAGGCCACAATGAG. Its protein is CAWSVIRGSLGHNE. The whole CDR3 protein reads CAWSVIRGSLGHNEQFF.

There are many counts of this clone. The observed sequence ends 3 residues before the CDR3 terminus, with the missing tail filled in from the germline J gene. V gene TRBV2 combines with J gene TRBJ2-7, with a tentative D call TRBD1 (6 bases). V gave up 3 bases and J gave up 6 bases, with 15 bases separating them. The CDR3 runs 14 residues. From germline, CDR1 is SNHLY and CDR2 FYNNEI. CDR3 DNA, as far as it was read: TGTGCCAGCAGTGATTCCCGCCAGGGGCTCGAG. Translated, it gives CASSDSRQGLE. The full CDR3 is CASSDSRQGLEQYF.

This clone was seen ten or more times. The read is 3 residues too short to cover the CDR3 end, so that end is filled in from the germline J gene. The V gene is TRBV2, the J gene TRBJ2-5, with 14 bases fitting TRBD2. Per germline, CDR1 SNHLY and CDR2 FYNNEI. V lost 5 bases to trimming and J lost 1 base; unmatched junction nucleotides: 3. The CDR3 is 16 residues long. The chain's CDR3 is CASSKTSGGAQETQYF. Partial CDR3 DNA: TGTGCCAGCAGTAAGACTAGCGGGGGGGCCCAAGAGACC.

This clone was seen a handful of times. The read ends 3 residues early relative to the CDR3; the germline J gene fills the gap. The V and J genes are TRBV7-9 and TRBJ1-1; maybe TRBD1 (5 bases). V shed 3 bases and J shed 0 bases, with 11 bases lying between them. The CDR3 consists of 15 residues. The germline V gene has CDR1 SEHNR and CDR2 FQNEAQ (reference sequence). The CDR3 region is CASSFTGEMNTEAFF. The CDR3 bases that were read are TGTGCCAGCAGCTTTACAGGTGAGATGAACACTGAA.

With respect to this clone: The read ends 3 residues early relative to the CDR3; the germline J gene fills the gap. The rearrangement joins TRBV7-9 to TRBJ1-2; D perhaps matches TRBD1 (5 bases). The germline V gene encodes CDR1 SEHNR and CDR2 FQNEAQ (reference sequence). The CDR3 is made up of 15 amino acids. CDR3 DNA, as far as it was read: TGTGCCAGCAGCCGGCTCAGCGGGACCTACAATGAC. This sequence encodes CASSRLSGTYND. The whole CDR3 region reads CASSRLSGTYNDYTF.